Listed below are T cell receptor beta chains from one sample, sequenced in a study of response to subunit inactivated influenza vaccine. MiXCR was run by TCRdb on the RT-PCR reads, yielding one entry per CDR3 protein. There are about 610,000 distinct CDR3 sequences in the sample; around 13% occur only once, and 11% lies in the top ten. The sequencing here drew on PBMCs from blood, taken 12 days after vaccination. The receptors originated from a man aged 50 or older who received an inactivated influenza vaccine. Each CDR3 is given with its conserved first and last residue. Fields, in order: clone size, V gene, J gene, D gene, CDR3 DNA, CDR3 protein. A D gene is named only where the DNA matches it firmly. Some rows have no size entry. The others give once, few or many, or a class for an expanded clone.

size: NA
V: TRBV19
J: TRBJ1-2
D: TRBD1
DNA: TGTGCCAGTATTATTCTGGGACAGAACTATGGCTACACCTTC
CDR3: CASIILGQNYGYTF

size: NA
V: TRBV20-1
J: TRBJ2-3
D: NA
DNA: TGCAGTGCTAGAGCAGTAGTAACAGATACGCAGTATTTT
CDR3: CSARAVVTDTQYF

size: few
V: TRBV28
J: TRBJ2-4
D: NA
DNA: TGTGCCAGCAGTCAGGAGGGGGGGGTGAACATTCAGTACTTC
CDR3: CASSQEGGVNIQYF

size: few
V: TRBV9
J: TRBJ2-2
D: TRBD2
DNA: TGTGCCAGCAGCGCGACTAGCGGGGGCCATAACACCGGGGAGCTGTTTTTT
CDR3: CASSATSGGHNTGELFF

size: NA
V: TRBV18
J: TRBJ2-3
D: TRBD1
DNA: TGTGCCAGCCAGAACAGGGGAGATACGCAGTATTTT
CDR3: CASQNRGDTQYF

size: few
V: TRBV15
J: TRBJ2-1
D: NA
DNA: TGTGCCACCAGCAGAGACCAACTAGCCGATGAGCAGTTCTTC
CDR3: CATSRDQLADEQFF

size: few
V: TRBV25-1
J: TRBJ2-2
D: NA
DNA: TGTGCCAGCAGTGAACCCGCAGTGAACACCGGGGAGCTGTTTTTT
CDR3: CASSEPAVNTGELFF

size: NA
V: TRBV6-6
J: TRBJ1-1
D: NA
DNA: TGTGCCAGCAGACACGGGACTCTAGAAGCTTTCTTT
CDR3: CASRHGTLEAFF

size: NA
V: TRBV7-8
J: TRBJ1-6
D: NA
DNA: TGTGCCAGCAGCAAAGCTGGGATTCTGGGAGGATCACCCCTCCACTTT
CDR3: CASSKAGILGGSPLHF

size: few
V: TRBV2
J: TRBJ2-7
D: TRBD1
DNA: TGTGCCAGCAGTGGAAATACAGGGGGCAACGAGCAGTACTTC
CDR3: CASSGNTGGNEQYF

size: few
V: TRBV20-1
J: TRBJ2-3
D: TRBD2
DNA: TGCAGTGCTACCGCACTAGCGGGAGATGGAGCAGATACGCAGTATTTT
CDR3: CSATALAGDGADTQYF

size: few
V: TRBV10-3
J: TRBJ2-6
D: NA
DNA: TGTGCCATCAGTTTCCAGGTCTCTGGGGCCAACGTCCTGACTTTC
CDR3: CAISFQVSGANVLTF

size: few
V: TRBV24-1
J: TRBJ1-3
D: NA
DNA: TGTGCCACCACCGGGCCGGATGGAAACACCATATATTTT
CDR3: CATTGPDGNTIYF

size: few
V: TRBV7-6
J: TRBJ2-2
D: NA
DNA: TGTGCCAGTCGGTCGGGCACCGGGGAGCTGTTTTTT
CDR3: CASRSGTGELFF

size: NA
V: TRBV18
J: TRBJ1-3
D: TRBD1
DNA: TGTGCCAGCTCGAGCACAGGGGGCACGACTGGAAACACCATATATTTT
CDR3: CASSSTGGTTGNTIYF

size: few
V: TRBV7-6
J: TRBJ2-7
D: NA
DNA: TGTGCCAGCAGTTCCCTATTCAACGAGCAGTACTTC
CDR3: CASSSLFNEQYF

size: NA
V: TRBV7-8
J: TRBJ2-7
D: TRBD1
DNA: TGTGCCAGCAGCTTAGTAGTCACAGGACAGGTCTTCTACGAGCAGTACTTC
CDR3: CASSLVVTGQVFYEQYF

size: NA
V: TRBV11-2
J: TRBJ1-4
D: NA
DNA: TGTGCCACCGCAGTTGGTACTAATGAAAAACTGTTTTTT
CDR3: CATAVGTNEKLFF

size: NA
V: TRBV12-3/TRBV12-4
J: TRBJ1-1
D: TRBD1
DNA: TGTGCCAGCAGTTTTCGACAGGGTTTAGCTACTGAAGCTTTCTTT
CDR3: CASSFRQGLATEAFF

size: NA
V: TRBV29-1
J: TRBJ1-5
D: TRBD1
DNA: TGCAGCGCCATCACAGGGGGCCTGGGCAATCAGCCCCAGCATTTT
CDR3: CSAITGGLGNQPQHF

size: NA
V: TRBV10-3
J: TRBJ2-7
D: NA
DNA: TGTGCCATCACCCGGGACGCTGAAGGTTACGAGCAGTACTTC
CDR3: CAITRDAEGYEQYF

size: NA
V: TRBV7-2
J: TRBJ2-7
D: NA
DNA: TGTGCCAGCAGCTTAGCGAGCCCCCCGTTCATCCTCTACGAGCAGTACTTC
CDR3: CASSLASPPFILYEQYF